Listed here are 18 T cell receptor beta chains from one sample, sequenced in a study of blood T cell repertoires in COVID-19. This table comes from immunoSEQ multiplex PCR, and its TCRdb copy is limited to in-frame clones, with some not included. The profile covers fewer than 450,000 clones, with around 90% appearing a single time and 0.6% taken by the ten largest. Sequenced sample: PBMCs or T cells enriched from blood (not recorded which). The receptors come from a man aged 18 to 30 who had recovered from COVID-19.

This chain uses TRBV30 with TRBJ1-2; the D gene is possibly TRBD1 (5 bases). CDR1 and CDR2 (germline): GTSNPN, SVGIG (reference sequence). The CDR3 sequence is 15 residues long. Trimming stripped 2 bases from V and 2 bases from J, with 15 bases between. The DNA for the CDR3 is TGTGCCTGGAGTACCCCCGACAGCTGGAACTATGGCTACACCTTC. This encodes CAWSTPDSWNYGYTF.

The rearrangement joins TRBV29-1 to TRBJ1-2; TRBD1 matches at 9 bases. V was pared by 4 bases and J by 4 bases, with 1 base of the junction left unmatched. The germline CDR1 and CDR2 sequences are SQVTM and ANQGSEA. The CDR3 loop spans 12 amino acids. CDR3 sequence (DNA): TGCAGCGTTGTGGACAGGGGCTATGGCTACACCTTC. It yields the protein CSVVDRGYGYTF.

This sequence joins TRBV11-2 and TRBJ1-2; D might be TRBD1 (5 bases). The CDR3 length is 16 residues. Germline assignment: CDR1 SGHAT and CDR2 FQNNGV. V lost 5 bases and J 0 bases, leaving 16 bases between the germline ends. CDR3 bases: TGTGCCAGCAGCACCCTCAGAGGAGGGGCTAACTATGGCTACACCTTC. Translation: CASSTLRGGANYGYTF.

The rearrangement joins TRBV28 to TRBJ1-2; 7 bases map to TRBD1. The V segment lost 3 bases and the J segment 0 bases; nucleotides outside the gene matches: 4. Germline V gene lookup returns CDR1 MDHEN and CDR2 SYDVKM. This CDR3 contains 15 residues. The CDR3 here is CASSFADRTNYGYTF. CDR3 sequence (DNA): TGTGCCAGCAGTTTCGCGGACAGGACTAACTATGGCTACACCTTC.

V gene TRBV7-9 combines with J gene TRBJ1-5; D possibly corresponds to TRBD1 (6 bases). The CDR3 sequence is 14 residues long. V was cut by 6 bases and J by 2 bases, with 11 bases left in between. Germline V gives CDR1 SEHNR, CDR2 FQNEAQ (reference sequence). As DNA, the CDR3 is TGTGCCAGCAGTTTGACAGGAGGCAATCAGCCCCAGCATTTT. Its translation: CASSLTGGNQPQHF.

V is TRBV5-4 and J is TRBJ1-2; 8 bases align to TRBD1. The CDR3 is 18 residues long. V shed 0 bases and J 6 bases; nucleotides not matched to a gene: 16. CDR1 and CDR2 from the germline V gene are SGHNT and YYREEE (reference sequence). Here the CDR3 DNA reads TGTGCCAGCAGCTTGGCTGGGCAGGGGGCGCTGGGCGTCGATGGCTACACCTTC. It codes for CASSLAGQGALGVDGYTF.

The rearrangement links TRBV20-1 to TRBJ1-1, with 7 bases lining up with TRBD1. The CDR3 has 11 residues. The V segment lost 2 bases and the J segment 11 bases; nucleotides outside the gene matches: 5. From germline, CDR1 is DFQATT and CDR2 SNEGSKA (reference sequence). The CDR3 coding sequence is TGCAGTGCTAGACAACAGGGGATGGCTTTCTTT. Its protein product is CSARQQGMAFF.

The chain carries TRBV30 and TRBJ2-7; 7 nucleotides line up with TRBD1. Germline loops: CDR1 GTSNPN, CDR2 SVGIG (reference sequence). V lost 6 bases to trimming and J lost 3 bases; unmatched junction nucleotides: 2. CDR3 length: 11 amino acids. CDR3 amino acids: CACAGGYEQYF. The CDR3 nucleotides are TGTGCCTGTGCAGGGGGCTACGAGCAGTACTTC.

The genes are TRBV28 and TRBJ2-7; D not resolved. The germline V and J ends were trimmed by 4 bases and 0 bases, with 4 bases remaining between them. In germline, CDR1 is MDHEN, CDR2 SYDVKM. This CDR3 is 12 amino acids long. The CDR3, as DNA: TGTGCCAGCAGTTCTTACTCCTACGAGCAGTACTTC. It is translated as CASSSYSYEQYF. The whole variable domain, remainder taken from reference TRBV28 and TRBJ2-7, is DVKVTQSSRYLVKRTGEKVFLECVQDMDHENMFWYRQDPGLGLRLIYFSYDVKMKEKGDIPEGYSVSREKKERFSLILESASTNQTSMYLCASSSYSYEQYFGPGTRLTVT.

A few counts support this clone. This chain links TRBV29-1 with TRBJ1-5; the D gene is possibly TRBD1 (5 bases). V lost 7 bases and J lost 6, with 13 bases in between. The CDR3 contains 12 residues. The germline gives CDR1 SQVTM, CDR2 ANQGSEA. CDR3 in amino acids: CSAWPGRQPQHF. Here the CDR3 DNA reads TGCAGCGCCTGGCCAGGGCGTCAGCCCCAGCATTTT.

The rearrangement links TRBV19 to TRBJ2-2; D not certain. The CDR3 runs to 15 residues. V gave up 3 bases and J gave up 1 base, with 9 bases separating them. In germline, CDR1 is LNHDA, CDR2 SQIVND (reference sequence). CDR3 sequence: CASSMVSGNTGELFF. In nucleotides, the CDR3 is TGTGCCAGTAGTATGGTTTCGGGGAACACCGGGGAGCTGTTTTTT.

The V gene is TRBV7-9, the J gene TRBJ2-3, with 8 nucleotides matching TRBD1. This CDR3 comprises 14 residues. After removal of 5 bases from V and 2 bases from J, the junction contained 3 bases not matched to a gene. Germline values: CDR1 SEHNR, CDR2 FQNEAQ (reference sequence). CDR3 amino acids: CASSNRGITDTQYF. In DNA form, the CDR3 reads TGTGCCAGCAGCAACAGGGGGATCACAGATACGCAGTATTTT. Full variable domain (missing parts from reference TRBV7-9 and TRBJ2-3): DTGVSQNPRHKITKRGQNVTFRCDPISEHNRLYWYRQTLGQGPEFLTYFQNEAQLEKSRLLSDRFSAERPKGSFSTLEIQRTEQGDSAMYLCASSNRGITDTQYFGPGTRLTVL.

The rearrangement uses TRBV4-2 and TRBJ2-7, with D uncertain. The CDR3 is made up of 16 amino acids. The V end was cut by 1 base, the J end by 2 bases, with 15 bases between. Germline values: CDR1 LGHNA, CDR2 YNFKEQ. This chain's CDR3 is CASSQVLAAETYEQYF. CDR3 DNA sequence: TGTGCCAGCAGCCAAGTATTAGCTGCGGAGACCTACGAGCAGTACTTC.

CDR3 coding DNA: TGTGCCAGCAGTTACTCAATGGGACTAGCGGCCTACGAGCAGTACTTC. It encodes CASSYSMGLAAYEQYF. J is TRBJ2-7 and V is TRBV6-2 or TRBV6-3, with 11 bases matching TRBD2. The CDR3 consists of 16 residues. Looked up from germline, CDR1 is MNHEY and CDR2 is SVGEGT. V shed 0 bases and J 2 bases; nucleotides not matched to a gene: 3.

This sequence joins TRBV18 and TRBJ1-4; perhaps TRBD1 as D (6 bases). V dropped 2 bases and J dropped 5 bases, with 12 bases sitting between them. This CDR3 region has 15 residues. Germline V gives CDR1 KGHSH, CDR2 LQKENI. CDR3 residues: CASSPMPRGNEKLFF. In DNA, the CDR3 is TGTGCCAGCTCACCAATGCCCAGGGGAAATGAAAAACTGTTTTTT. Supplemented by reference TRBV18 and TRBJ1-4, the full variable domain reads NAGVMQNPRHLVRRRGQEARLRCSPMKGHSHVYWYRQLPEEGLKFMVYLQKENIIDESGMPKERFSAEFPKEGPSILRIQQVVRGDSAAYFCASSPMPRGNEKLFFGSGTQLSVL.

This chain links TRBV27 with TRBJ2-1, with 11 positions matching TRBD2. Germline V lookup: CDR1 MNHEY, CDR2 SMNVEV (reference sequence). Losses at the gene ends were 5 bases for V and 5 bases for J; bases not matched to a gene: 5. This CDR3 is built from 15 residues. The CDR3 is CASSDLAGGNNEQFF. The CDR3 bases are TGTGCCAGCAGTGACCTAGCGGGGGGCAACAATGAGCAGTTCTTC.

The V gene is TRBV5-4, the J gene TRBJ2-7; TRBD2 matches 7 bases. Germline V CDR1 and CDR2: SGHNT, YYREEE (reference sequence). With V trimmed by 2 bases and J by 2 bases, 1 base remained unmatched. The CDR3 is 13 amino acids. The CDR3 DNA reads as TGTGCCAGCAGCTTCCGGGGGGCCTACGAGCAGTACTTC. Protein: CASSFRGAYEQYF.

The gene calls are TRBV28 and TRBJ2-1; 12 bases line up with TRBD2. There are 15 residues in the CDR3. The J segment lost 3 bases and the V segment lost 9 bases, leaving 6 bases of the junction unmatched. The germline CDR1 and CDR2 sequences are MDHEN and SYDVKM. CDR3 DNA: TGTGCCAGTGCCGGGACTAGCGGGTACTACAATGAGCAGTTCTTC. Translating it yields CASAGTSGYYNEQFF.